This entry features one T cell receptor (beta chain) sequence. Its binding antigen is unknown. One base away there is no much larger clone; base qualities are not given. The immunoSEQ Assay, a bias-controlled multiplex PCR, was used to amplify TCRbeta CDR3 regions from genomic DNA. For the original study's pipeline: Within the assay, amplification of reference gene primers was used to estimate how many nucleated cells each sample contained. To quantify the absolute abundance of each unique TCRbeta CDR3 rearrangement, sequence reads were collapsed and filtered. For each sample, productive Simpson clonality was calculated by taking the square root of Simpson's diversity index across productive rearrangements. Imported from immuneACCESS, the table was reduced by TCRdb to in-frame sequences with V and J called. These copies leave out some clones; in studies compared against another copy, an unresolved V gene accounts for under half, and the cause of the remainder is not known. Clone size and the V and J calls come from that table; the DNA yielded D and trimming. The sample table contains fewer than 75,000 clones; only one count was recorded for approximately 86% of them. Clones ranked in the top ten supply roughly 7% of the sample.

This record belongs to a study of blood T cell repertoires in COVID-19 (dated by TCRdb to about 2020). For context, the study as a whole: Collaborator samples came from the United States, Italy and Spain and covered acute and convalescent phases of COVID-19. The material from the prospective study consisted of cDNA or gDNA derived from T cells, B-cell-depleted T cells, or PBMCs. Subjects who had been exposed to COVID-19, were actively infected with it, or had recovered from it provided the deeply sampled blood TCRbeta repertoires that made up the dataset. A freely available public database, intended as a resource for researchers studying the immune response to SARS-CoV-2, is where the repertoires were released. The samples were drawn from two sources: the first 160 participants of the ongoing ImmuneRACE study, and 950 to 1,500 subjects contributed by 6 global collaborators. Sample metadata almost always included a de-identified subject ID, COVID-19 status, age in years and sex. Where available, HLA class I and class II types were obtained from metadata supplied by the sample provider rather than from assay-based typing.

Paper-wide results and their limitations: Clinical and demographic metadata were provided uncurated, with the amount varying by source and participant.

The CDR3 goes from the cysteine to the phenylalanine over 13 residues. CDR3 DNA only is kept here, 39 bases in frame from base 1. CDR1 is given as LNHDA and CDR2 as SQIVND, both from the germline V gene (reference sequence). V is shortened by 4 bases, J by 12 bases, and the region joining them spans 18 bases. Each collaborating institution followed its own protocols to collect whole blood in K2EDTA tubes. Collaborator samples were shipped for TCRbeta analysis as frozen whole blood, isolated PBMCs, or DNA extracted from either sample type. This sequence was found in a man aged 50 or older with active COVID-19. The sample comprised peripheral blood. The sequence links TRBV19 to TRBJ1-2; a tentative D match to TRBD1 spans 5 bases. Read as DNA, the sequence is TGTGCCAGTAGTAGACCCACCGGGGGTTTCAACACCTTC. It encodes CASSRPTGGFNTF.